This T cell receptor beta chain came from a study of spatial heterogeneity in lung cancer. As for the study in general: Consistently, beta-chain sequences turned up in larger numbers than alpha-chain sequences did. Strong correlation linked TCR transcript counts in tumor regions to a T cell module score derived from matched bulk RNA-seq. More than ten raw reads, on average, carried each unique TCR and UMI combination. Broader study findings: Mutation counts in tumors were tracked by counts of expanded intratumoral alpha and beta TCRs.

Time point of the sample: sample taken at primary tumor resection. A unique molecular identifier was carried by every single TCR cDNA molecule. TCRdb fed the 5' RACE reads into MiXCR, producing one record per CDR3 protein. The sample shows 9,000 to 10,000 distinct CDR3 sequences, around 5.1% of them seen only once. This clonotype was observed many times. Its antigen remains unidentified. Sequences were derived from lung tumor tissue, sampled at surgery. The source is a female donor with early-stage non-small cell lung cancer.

The DNA for the CDR3 is TGTGCCAGCAGCGGGACTAGGGCTGTCGGGGAGCTGTTTTTT. Its protein is CASSGTRAVGELFF. This rearrangement joins TRBV6-1 to TRBJ2-2; 8 bases are shared with TRBD2. This CDR3 is built from 14 residues. Germline V gene sequence: CDR1 MNHNS, CDR2 SASEGT. Germline trimming cut 6 bases from V and 7 bases from J; bases unmatched to any gene: 7.